Following are 14 T cell receptor beta chains from one sample sequenced in a study of blood T cell repertoires in COVID-19. Only in-frame clones appear in the TCRdb table, and some are missing; sequencing was by immunoSEQ multiplex PCR. The sample holds about 160,000 clones; about 83% are singletons and the top ten take around 8.1%. Sequenced material: peripheral blood. The receptors stem from a man aged 55 to 70 with acute or convalescent COVID-19.

The chain carries TRBV11-3 and TRBJ2-7, with D unclear. V lost 1 base to trimming and J lost 8 bases, with 6 bases between them. This CDR3 is built from 11 residues. Germline loops: CDR1 SGHNT, CDR2 YENEEA. The CDR3 DNA reads TGTGCCAGCAGCTTAGGGGCCAAGCAGTACTTC. Encoded protein: CASSLGAKQYF.

The gene calls are TRBV30 and TRBJ1-1, with a weak D call TRBD1 (6 bases). V dropped 7 bases and J dropped 0 bases, with 12 bases sitting between them. This CDR3 region has 13 residues. The germline V gene encodes CDR1 GTSNPN and CDR2 SVGIG (reference sequence). The CDR3 coding sequence is TGTGCCTTTGTGGGGGCCTTGAACACTGAAGCTTTCTTT. Encoded protein: CAFVGALNTEAFF.

This sequence joins TRBV1 and TRBJ2-7; the table's D call, TRBD2, has no DNA check behind it. TRBV1 is given as a pseudogene. This CDR3 has 12 amino acids. CDR3 coding DNA: TGCACCAGCGGGGGGAACTCCTACGAGCAGTACTTC. Its protein is CTSGGNSYEQYF.

J is TRBJ2-3 and V is TRBV10-2, with 12 bases identical to TRBD1. Germline assignment: CDR1 WSHSY and CDR2 SAAADI. J gave up 8 bases and V 6 bases, and 6 bases lay outside the gene matches. The CDR3 runs to 14 residues. The CDR3 protein is CASSWGQGAGTQYF. The CDR3 DNA reads as TGCGCCAGCAGCTGGGGACAGGGGGCAGGTACGCAGTATTTT.

The chain joins TRBV5-4 to TRBJ2-7; maybe TRBD1 (5 bases). The CDR3 consists of 16 residues. CDR1 and CDR2 from the germline V gene are SGHNT and YYREEE (reference sequence). With 2 bases removed from V and 4 bases from J, the gap between germline ends came to 19 bases. In DNA, the CDR3 is TGTGCCAGCAGCTTTATAGGGGCCCGGCCCTTTTACGAGCAGTACTTC. It specifies CASSFIGARPFYEQYF.

The V call is TRBV5-6, the J call TRBJ2-7; D perhaps matches TRBD1 (5 bases). CDR1 SGHDT and CDR2 YYEEEE come from the germline V gene. V was cut by 0 bases and J by 2 bases, with 9 bases left in between. The CDR3 covers 14 residues. CDR3 coding DNA: TGTGCCAGCAGCTTGGAGGGGCTCCCCTACGAGCAGTACTTC. This encodes CASSLEGLPYEQYF.

The V and J genes are TRBV10-3 and TRBJ2-1, with 9 bases aligning to TRBD1. The CDR3 extends over 13 amino acids. Germline CDR1 and CDR2: ENHRY and SYGVKD. Germline trimming cut 4 bases from V and 10 bases from J; bases unmatched to any gene: 5. Written as DNA, the CDR3 is TGTGCCATCAGTGGGACAGGGGATACCGAGCAGTTCTTC. Amino acid sequence: CAISGTGDTEQFF.

The chain uses TRBV12-3 or TRBV12-4 and TRBJ1-1; D gene ambiguous. V was clipped by 7 bases and J by 0 bases, with 9 bases between them. The CDR3 sequence is 13 residues long. CDR3 loop: CASTPLLNTEAFF. CDR3 coding DNA: TGTGCCAGCACCCCCCTATTGAACACTGAAGCTTTCTTT.

The V gene is TRBV2, the J gene TRBJ1-2, with TRBD1 matching 10 bases. The V gene's germline CDR1 is SNHLY and CDR2 FYNNEI. The CDR3 loop spans 15 amino acids. With 6 bases clipped from V and 7 bases from J, the junction kept 11 bases outside the gene matches. The CDR3 nucleotides read TGTGCCAGCAGGGTGGGGGATAGGGACAGGGGTGGCTACACCTTC. Its translation is CASRVGDRDRGGYTF. Based on the CDR3 plus reference TRBV2 and TRBJ1-2, the full variable domain is EPEVTQTPSHQVTQMGQEVILRCVPISNHLYFYWYRQILGQKVEFLVSFYNNEISEKSEIFDDQFSVERPDGSNFTLKIRSTKLEDSAMYFCASRVGDRDRGGYTFGSGTRLTVV.

The CDR3 DNA reads TGTGCCAGTAGTCCCCGGACTAGCGGGCGAAGCACAGATACGCAGTATTTT. This gives the protein CASSPRTSGRSTDTQYF. The rearrangement joins TRBV19 to TRBJ2-3, with 11 bases aligning to TRBD2. The V gene end was trimmed by 5 bases and the J gene end by 0 bases; junction bases not matched to a gene: 7. This CDR3 is 17 amino acids long. In germline, CDR1 is LNHDA, CDR2 SQIVND (reference sequence).

The rearrangement uses TRBV3-1 (or the pseudogene TRBV3-2) and TRBJ2-3; 7 bases align to TRBD2. Germline assignment: CDR1 LGHDT and CDR2 YNNKEL (reference sequence). V trimming: 0 bases; J trimming: 2 bases; junction bases outside the gene matches: 8. CDR3 size: 17 residues. Written as DNA, the CDR3 is TGTGCCAGCAGCCAAGATACAGCGGGGTTTTTCACAGATACGCAGTATTTT. Its translation: CASSQDTAGFFTDTQYF.

The chain is built from TRBV7-2 and TRBJ2-3, with D possibly TRBD2 on 6 matching bases. Germline V gene sequence: CDR1 SGHTA, CDR2 FQGNSA. The V gene lost 7 bases and the J gene lost 4 bases, with 9 bases spanning the gap. The CDR3 spans 12 residues. CDR3 amino acids: CASTGVADTQYF. The CDR3 region has the DNA TGTGCCAGCACGGGGGTGGCAGATACGCAGTATTTT. Full variable domain (missing parts from reference TRBV7-2 and TRBJ2-3): GAGVSQSPSNKVTEKGKDVELRCDPISGHTALYWYRQSLGQGLEFLIYFQGNSAPDKSGLPSDRFSAERTGGSVSTLTIQRTQQEDSAVYLCASTGVADTQYFGPGTRLTVL.

V gene TRBV12-3 or TRBV12-4 combines with J gene TRBJ2-1, with D tentatively TRBD1 (5 bases). The CDR3 spans 13 residues. V was shortened by 3 bases and J by 6 bases, with 9 bases between the two germline ends. DNA of the CDR3: TGTGCCAGCAGTTTTGCAGGGCGCAATGAGCAGTTCTTC. Residues: CASSFAGRNEQFF.

J is TRBJ1-6 and V is TRBV5-6, with unresolved D. V lost 0 bases to trimming and J lost 10 bases, with 17 bases between them. CDR1 and CDR2 from the germline V gene are SGHDT and YYEEEE. This CDR3 has 16 amino acids. Written as DNA, the CDR3 is TGTGCCAGCAGCTTGGACGGGGAAGGTATCGGCTCACCCCTCCACTTT. Translated, it gives CASSLDGEGIGSPLHF.